This paragraph covers one TCR beta chain sequence. Some clones are missing from TCRdb's copy, which holds only in-frame ones; the method was immunoSEQ multiplex PCR. There are about 150,000 clones in the sample; about nine tenths occur only once, and less than 4.5% lies in the top ten. This CDR3 has 17 residues. V was clipped by 2 bases and J by 6 bases; unmatched bases: 11. The germline V gene has CDR1 LNHNV and CDR2 YYDKDF (reference sequence). The data belong to a study of blood T cell repertoires in COVID-19. This receptor was obtained from an older woman with active or convalescent COVID-19. The J gene is TRBJ2-1, the V gene TRBV15; 9 nucleotides agree with TRBD2. Sequencing was done on a sample of peripheral blood. CDR3 sequence (DNA): TGTGCCACCAGCAGACTCCACCAGCGGGGGGCCGCCAATGAGCAGTTCTTC. It is translated as CATSRLHQRGAANEQFF.